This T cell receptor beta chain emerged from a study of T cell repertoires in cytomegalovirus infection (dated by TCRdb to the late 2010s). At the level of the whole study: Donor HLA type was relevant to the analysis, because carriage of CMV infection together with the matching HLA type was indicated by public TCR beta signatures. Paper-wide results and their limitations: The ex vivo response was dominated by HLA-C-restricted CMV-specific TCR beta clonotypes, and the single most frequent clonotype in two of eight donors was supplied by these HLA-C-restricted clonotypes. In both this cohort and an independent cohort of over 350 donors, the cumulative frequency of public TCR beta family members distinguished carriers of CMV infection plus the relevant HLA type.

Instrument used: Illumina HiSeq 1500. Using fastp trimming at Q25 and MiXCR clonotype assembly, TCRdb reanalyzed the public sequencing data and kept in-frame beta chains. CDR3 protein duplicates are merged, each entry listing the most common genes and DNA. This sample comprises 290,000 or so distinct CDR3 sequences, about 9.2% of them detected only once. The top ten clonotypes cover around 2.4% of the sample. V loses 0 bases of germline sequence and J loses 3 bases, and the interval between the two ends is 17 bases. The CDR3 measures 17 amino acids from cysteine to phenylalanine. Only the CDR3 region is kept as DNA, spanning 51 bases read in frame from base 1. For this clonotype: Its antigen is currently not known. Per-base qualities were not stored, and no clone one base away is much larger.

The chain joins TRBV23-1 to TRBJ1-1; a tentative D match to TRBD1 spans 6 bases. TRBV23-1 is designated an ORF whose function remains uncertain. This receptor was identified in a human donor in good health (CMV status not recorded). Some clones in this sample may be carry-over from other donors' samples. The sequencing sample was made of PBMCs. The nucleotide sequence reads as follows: TGCGCCAGCAGTCAATCCCCCCCTCCAGGGGCGGACACTGAAGCTTTCTTT. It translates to CASSQSPPPGADTEAFF.